The clone carrying this TCR beta chain was observed a single time. The data derive from a study of control samples from healthy donors and cancer patients. Libraries were prepared by immunoSEQ multiplex PCR; TCRdb keeps only in-frame clonotypes and omits some of them. The sample lists around 76,000 clones, under 90% occurring once. The ends were cut back, 1 base at V and 8 bases at J, with 12 bases in the middle. The CDR3 has 15 residues. The germline V gene encodes CDR1 MGHRA and CDR2 YSYEKL. Sequencing used PBMCs. V and J are TRBV4-1 and TRBJ1-6; D remains unclear. The source of this sequence is a woman in her fifties or sixties with colorectal cancer. The CDR3 nucleotides read TGCGCCAGCAGCCAAGGGATGGCCCTTTATTCACCCCTCCACTTT. Translated: CASSQGMALYSPLHF.